The 23 T cell receptor beta chains listed next were all sequenced from one sample in a study of blood T cell repertoires in COVID-19. TCRdb's copy holds only in-frame clones and misses some; the assay was immunoSEQ multiplex PCR. The table shows 93,000 or so clones, with 84% occurring only once. The material sequenced was peripheral blood. These receptors were obtained from a human donor in a cohort sampled during active or convalescent COVID-19.

The CDR3 sequence: CASSVGGSDTIYF. DNA of the CDR3: TGTGCCAGCAGCGTAGGAGGGTCGGACACCATATATTTT. This chain links TRBV9 with TRBJ1-3; no reliable D call. Trimming took 0 bases from V and 8 from J, leaving 9 bases between them. Germline assignment: CDR1 SGDLS and CDR2 YYNGEE. CDR3 length: 13 residues.

There are a few counts of this clone. V and J are TRBV20-1 and TRBJ1-5, with D maybe TRBD1 (5 bases). Trimming shortened V by 3 bases and J by 7 bases, and 13 bases separated the two germline ends. Germline-derived CDR1 and CDR2 are DFQATT and SNEGSKA (reference sequence). This CDR3 spans 13 amino acids. CDR3 sequence reads: CSASSRVGQPQHF. CDR3 DNA sequence: TGCAGTGCTAGTTCCAGGGTGGGACAGCCCCAGCATTTT.

The J gene is TRBJ2-7, the V gene TRBV7-9; D may be TRBD2 (6 bases). The CDR3 is 16 residues long. V dropped 8 bases and J dropped 0 bases, with 20 bases sitting between them. The germline V gene encodes CDR1 SEHNR and CDR2 FQNEAQ (reference sequence). The CDR3 reads CASGGSQAWTSYEQYF. The CDR3 nucleotides are TGTGCCAGCGGGGGGTCTCAGGCGTGGACCTCCTACGAGCAGTACTTC.

V is TRBV5-4 and J is TRBJ2-1; TRBD2 matches 9 bases. From germline, CDR1 is SGHNT and CDR2 YYREEE (reference sequence). The CDR3 contains 16 residues. The V and J ends lost 1 base and 10 bases, in that order; junction bases with no gene match: 12. The CDR3 reads CASSLLGRGGLREQFF. The CDR3 DNA sequence: TGTGCCAGCAGCTTGCTAGGGCGGGGGGGCCTCAGGGAGCAGTTCTTC.

The V and J genes are TRBV3-1 (or the pseudogene TRBV3-2) and TRBJ2-7; D not certain. The length of the CDR3 is 12 residues. CDR1 is LGHDT, CDR2 YNNKEL, per germline (reference sequence). The V and J ends lost 5 bases and 6 bases respectively, with 11 bases between them. CDR3 sequence reads: CASSAQVREQYF. CDR3 coding DNA: TGTGCCAGCAGCGCCCAGGTCCGCGAGCAGTACTTC.

This sequence joins TRBV2 and TRBJ2-5, with D tentatively TRBD2 (7 bases). Germline V CDR1 and CDR2: SNHLY, FYNNEI. With 4 bases removed from V and 4 bases from J, the gap between germline ends came to 13 bases. The CDR3 loop spans 14 amino acids. The CDR3 nucleotides are TGTGCCAGCAGTGCCTGGGAGGGGGGAGAGACCCAGTACTTC. It encodes CASSAWEGGETQYF.

This chain uses TRBV6-1 with TRBJ2-5, with D tentatively TRBD1 (5 bases). The CDR3 has 15 residues. Germline assignment: CDR1 MNHNS and CDR2 SASEGT. V lost 4 bases to trimming and J lost 3 bases, with 15 bases between them. DNA of the CDR3: TGTGCCAGCAGTGGAGCCCGGCCAGGGAAAGAGACCCAGTACTTC. As protein: CASSGARPGKETQYF.

As DNA, the CDR3 is TGTGCCAGCAGCCAGGGGGCAAGGGGCACTGAAGCTTTCTTT. As protein: CASSQGARGTEAFF. The chain recombines TRBV14 with TRBJ1-1, with D perhaps matching TRBD1 (6 bases). V was clipped by 3 bases and J by 4 bases, with 12 bases between them. The CDR3 has 14 residues. Germline V gene sequence: CDR1 SGHDN, CDR2 FVKESK.

The V call is TRBV15, the J call TRBJ1-1, with a tentative D call TRBD1 (6 bases). The CDR3 length is 15 residues. From germline, CDR1 is LNHNV and CDR2 YYDKDF (reference sequence). Trimming took off 3 bases at V and 4 bases at J, with 15 bases between the two ends. CDR3 sequence reads: CATSSGGLGGTEAFF. The DNA for the CDR3 is TGTGCCACCAGCAGCGGGGGGTTAGGGGGCACTGAAGCTTTCTTT.

The CDR3 nucleotides read TGTGCCAGCAGCTTGGGGGGACAGGGGTTTGAGCAGTTCTTC. Residues: CASSLGGQGFEQFF. The rearrangement links TRBV5-6 to TRBJ2-1; 10 bases agree with TRBD1. The CDR3 consists of 14 residues. The germline V gene has CDR1 SGHDT and CDR2 YYEEEE. V dropped 0 bases and J dropped 9; count of bases not matched to a gene: 3. The whole variable domain, remainder taken from reference TRBV5-6 and TRBJ2-1, is DAGVTQSPTHLIKTRGQQVTLRCSPKSGHDTVSWYQQALGQGPQFIFQYYEEEERQRGNFPDRFSGHQFPNYSSELNVNALLLGDSALYLCASSLGGQGFEQFFGPGTRLTVL.

The sample holds one count of this clone. The chain recombines TRBV7-2 with TRBJ2-5; 9 nucleotides align to TRBD2. Germline loops: CDR1 SGHTA, CDR2 FQGNSA. After removal of 4 bases from V and 5 bases from J, the junction contained 8 bases not matched to a gene. The length of the CDR3 is 15 residues. The DNA of the CDR3 is TGTGCCAGCAGCTCAATAGCGGGAGCCCGGGAGACCCAGTACTTC. It translates to CASSSIAGARETQYF. Supplemented by reference TRBV7-2 and TRBJ2-5, the full variable domain reads GAGVSQSPSNKVTEKGKDVELRCDPISGHTALYWYRQSLGQGLEFLIYFQGNSAPDKSGLPSDRFSAERTGGSVSTLTIQRTQQEDSAVYLCASSSIAGARETQYFGPGTRLLVL.

Here the CDR3 DNA reads TGTGCCAGCAGCTTAGCGGGGTTCGGCACCGGGGAGCTGTTTTTT. This encodes CASSLAGFGTGELFF. The chain uses TRBV11-2 and TRBJ2-2, with a weak D call TRBD2 (5 bases). The V gene lost 1 base and the J gene lost 4 bases, with 10 bases spanning the gap. The germline gives CDR1 SGHAT, CDR2 FQNNGV. The CDR3 contains 15 residues.

The chain recombines TRBV30 with TRBJ1-1; 7 bases line up with TRBD1. The CDR3 runs to 13 residues. Germline CDR1 and CDR2: GTSNPN and SVGIG (reference sequence). V was clipped by 2 bases and J by 1 base; unmatched bases: 1. CDR3 in DNA: TGTGCCTGGAGTAGGGACAGGAACACTGAAGCTTTCTTT. It translates to CAWSRDRNTEAFF.

In this sample, this clone turned up once. This chain connects TRBV19 to TRBJ2-4, with a weak D call TRBD2 (6 bases). V was pared by 1 base and J by 7 bases, with 14 bases between. The germline V gene encodes CDR1 LNHDA and CDR2 SQIVND (reference sequence). This CDR3 is built from 15 residues. CDR3 sequence (DNA): TGTGCCAGTAGTATAGTGGCGGGGAACTGGAACATTCAGTACTTC. It specifies CASSIVAGNWNIQYF.

This chain connects TRBV28 to TRBJ1-2; D not certain. The CDR3 has 13 amino acids. Per germline, CDR1 MDHEN and CDR2 SYDVKM. V shed 5 bases and J shed 8 bases, with 15 bases lying between them. The CDR3 spells CASSRQVPRGYTF. Here the CDR3 DNA reads TGTGCCAGCAGTCGTCAGGTGCCCCGGGGCTACACCTTC.

V is TRBV11-2 and J is TRBJ2-7; D may be TRBD1 (5 bases). This CDR3 comprises 13 residues. Germline CDR1 is SGHAT and CDR2 is FQNNGV. Trimming stripped 5 bases from V and 3 bases from J, with 11 bases between. The CDR3 here is CASSGDSFYEQYF. The CDR3 DNA is TGTGCCAGCAGCGGCGACAGCTTCTACGAGCAGTACTTC.

The chain joins TRBV5-4 to TRBJ2-2; TRBD1 agrees at 7 bases. V lost 7 bases, J lost 0 bases, and 6 bases stayed unmatched. The CDR3 has 15 residues. Germline CDR1 and CDR2: SGHNT and YYREEE (reference sequence). The CDR3 DNA reads as TGTGCCAGCGGGACAGCCCTAGCGAACACCGGGGAGCTGTTTTTT. It codes for CASGTALANTGELFF.

The chain recombines TRBV5-1 with TRBJ2-2; the D is unclear. Deletions cut 0 bases from V and 7 bases from J, with 10 bases between. This CDR3 is 14 amino acids long. Germline V CDR1 and CDR2: SGHRS, YFSETQ. CDR3 region: CASSLENTHGELFF. The CDR3 DNA is TGCGCCAGCAGCTTGGAGAACACCCACGGGGAGCTGTTTTTT.

In its sample, this clone was seen once. The J gene is TRBJ2-7, the V gene TRBV11-1; tentatively, D is TRBD1 (6 bases). Germline V CDR1 and CDR2: SGHAT, FQDESV (reference sequence). CDR3 length: 14 amino acids. V lost 5 bases, J lost 5 bases, and 16 bases lay in between. CDR3 residues: CASSPPTGYHEQYF. The CDR3 nucleotides read TGTGCCAGCAGCCCCCCCACAGGGTACCACGAGCAGTACTTC.

This clone showed up just a few times. The chain links TRBV9 to TRBJ2-1, with D maybe TRBD2 (5 bases). Deletions cut 0 bases from V and 7 bases from J, with 14 bases between. Germline CDR1 reads SGDLS; CDR2 reads YYNGEE. The CDR3 has 15 amino acids. CDR3 coding DNA: TGTGCCAGCAGCGTAGAAGGGAGTGGGTCTAATGAGCAGTTCTTC. This encodes CASSVEGSGSNEQFF.

The chain recombines TRBV11-3 with TRBJ2-2; D possibly corresponds to TRBD2 (6 bases). CDR1 is SGHNT, CDR2 YENEEA, per germline. The CDR3 sequence is 14 residues long. The ends were cut back, 1 base at V and 8 bases at J, with 11 bases in the middle. CDR3 protein: CASSLGRGGGELFF. The DNA of the CDR3 is TGTGCCAGCAGCTTAGGAAGGGGAGGAGGGGAGCTGTTTTTT.

The chain joins TRBV11-3 to TRBJ1-1; D remains unclear. The CDR3 consists of 13 residues. Looked up from germline, CDR1 is SGHNT and CDR2 is YENEEA. V lost 6 bases, J lost 5 bases, and 13 bases lay in between. This chain's CDR3 is CASRSAGATEAFF. The CDR3 DNA follows: TGTGCCAGCAGATCCGCGGGTGCAACTGAAGCTTTCTTT.

The chain recombines TRBV6-6 with TRBJ2-1, with TRBD1 as a possible D gene (5 bases). Germline CDR1 reads MNHNY; CDR2 reads SVGAGI (reference sequence). Trimming left V 2 bases short and J 0 bases short, with 8 bases between. This CDR3 region has 15 residues. The CDR3 nucleotides read TGTGCCAGCAGTTACACAGGCAGCTCCTACAATGAGCAGTTCTTC. Its translation is CASSYTGSSYNEQFF.